The clone carrying this TCR beta chain was seen only a few times. Its cognate antigen is unknown. These data come from a study of human T cells and chemical hapten exposure. General study points: TCRs whose frequency exceeded 1 in 1000 remained the same following DPC sensitization. Versus controls, expanded TCRs had significantly more large CDR3 similarity clusters.

Specified time point: pre-sensitization, week 0. Treatment: therapeutic diphenylcyclopropenone sensitization with weekly scalp DPC. Germline V gene data show CDR1 as SGHDT and CDR2 as YYEEEE. Between the trimmed V and J ends, which lost 0 bases and 4 bases, there was a span of 13 bases. The CDR3 is made up of 15 amino acids. In TCRdb, the RACE reads were re-called with MiXCR into one record per CDR3 protein. Of under 300,000 distinct CDR3 sequences in the sample, 8.6% are singletons; the top ten hold roughly 2.5%. The source is a woman in her thirties or forties with alopecia areata. Some clones in this sample may be carry-over from other donors' samples. This chain connects TRBV5-6 to TRBJ1-1; D is undetermined. The material sequenced was whole blood, taken in connection with sensitization to the hapten diphenylcyclopropenone (DPC). The CDR3 DNA follows: TGTGCCAGCAGCTTGGCGGGGTTCGGGTTCACTGAAGCTTTCTTT. Translation gives CASSLAGFGFTEAFF.